The 6 T cell receptor beta chains listed next were all sequenced from one sample in a study of shared clonotypes between healthy human individuals. Using immunoSEQ multiplex PCR, the repertoire was profiled, and TCRdb retains in-frame clones only, with some absent. In the table there are about 2.4 million clones, roughly nine tenths of which are singletons. Material for sequencing was naive CD4+ T cells sorted from blood. As for subset: CD45RA+ positively selected. Every receptor here comes from a man younger than 30 in good health.

A few counts support this clone. The same CDR3 arises from other DNA sequences in this sample as well. The V and J genes are TRBV6-5 and TRBJ1-1, with D perhaps TRBD1 (6 bases). Trimming took off 6 bases at V and 2 bases at J, with 10 bases between the two ends. This CDR3 is 13 amino acids long. From germline, CDR1 is MNHEY and CDR2 SVGAGI. The CDR3 nucleotides are TGTGCCAGCAGGAGGACAGTAAACACTGAAGCTTTCTTT. It yields the protein CASRRTVNTEAFF.

Points on this clone: The sample holds other DNA sequences that translate to the same CDR3. The chain joins TRBV7-2 to TRBJ2-3; D not certain. The CDR3 runs to 13 residues. The germline CDR1 and CDR2 sequences are SGHTA and FQGNSA. The V end lost 5 bases, the J end lost 2 bases, and 8 bases lay between the germline ends. CDR3 in DNA: TGTGCCAGCAGCCCCGGGTCCACAGATACGCAGTATTTT. Encoded protein: CASSPGSTDTQYF.

This clone was detected once. The rearrangement uses TRBV6-5 and TRBJ1-3; D is unresolved. This CDR3 is built from 13 residues. V lost 5 bases and J 4 bases, leaving 9 bases between the germline ends. The V gene's germline CDR1 is MNHEY and CDR2 SVGAGI. The CDR3, as DNA: TGTGCCAGCAGTGCTTTTAGCGGAAACACCATATATTTT. Its protein product is CASSAFSGNTIYF.

J is TRBJ1-2 and V is TRBV29-1; D unresolved. The CDR3 is 11 residues long. Germline assignment: CDR1 SQVTM and CDR2 ANQGSEA. Trimming shortened V by 7 bases and J by 5 bases, and 11 bases separated the two germline ends. CDR3 DNA: TGCAGCGAACGCCGGGAGTATGGCTACACCTTC. This codes for CSERREYGYTF.

There are a few counts of this clone. The chain employs TRBV28 and TRBJ1-6, with a possible D match to TRBD1 (6 bases). The CDR3 covers 17 residues. V lost 2 bases to trimming and J lost 7 bases, with 18 bases between them. CDR1 and CDR2 (germline): MDHEN, SYDVKM. This CDR3 is CASSLPTAGVRNSPLHF. CDR3 in DNA: TGTGCCAGCAGTTTACCTACCGCAGGGGTGAGGAATTCACCCCTCCACTTT.

The genes are TRBV5-4 and TRBJ2-2; D is tentatively TRBD1 or TRBD2 (5 bases each). The CDR3 is made up of 14 amino acids. From germline, CDR1 is SGHNT and CDR2 YYREEE (reference sequence). The ends were cut back, 4 bases at V and 6 bases at J, with 13 bases in the middle. CDR3 in amino acids: CASSPGDVPGELFF. Written as DNA, the CDR3 is TGTGCCAGCAGCCCCGGGGACGTTCCCGGGGAGCTGTTTTTT.